The subject of this entry is one T cell receptor beta chain. Its cognate antigen is unknown. This entry comes from a study of shared clonotypes between healthy human individuals. Clones were read by immunoSEQ multiplex PCR, and TCRdb kept only the in-frame ones, dropping some. The sample consists of hundreds of thousands of clones, around 95% of them appearing once. The CDR3 loop spans 13 amino acids. Trimming took 5 bases from V and 5 from J, leaving 12 bases between them. The germline V gene has CDR1 MDHEN and CDR2 SYDVKM. It was CD45RO-negative cells, positively selected for CCR7, that made up naive CD8 cells, with terminally differentiated effector memory CD45RA+ cells excluded. Every one of the donors was a Caucasian adult that lived in Nashville, Tennessee. Study-level points and caveats: Relative to their counterparts shared across all four donors, non-shared clonotypes exhibited diminished generation probabilities.

The chain uses TRBV28 and TRBJ1-1; D is unclear. The sequence came from a woman in her 30s in good health. Input material: naive CD8+ T cells sorted from blood. The CDR3 bases are TGTGCCAGCAGTCGCGCCGGAGATACTGAAGCTTTCTTT. This codes for CASSRAGDTEAFF.